The entry below describes one T cell receptor beta chain. This sample was included in a study of blood T cell repertoires in COVID-19. As for the study in general: The United States, Italy and Spain provided the acute and convalescent COVID-19 samples. In each case, the material was cDNA or gDNA derived from T cells, B-cell-depleted T cells, or PBMCs.

Which cohort a participant joined came from the clinical history participants gave. Exposed enrollees encountered a COVID-19 case at some point within 2 weeks before study entry. Germline V gene lookup returns CDR1 SGHRS and CDR2 YFSETQ. The CDR3 contains 14 residues. Trimming pared 2 bases from V and 0 bases from J, leaving 7 bases between. Generated by immunoSEQ multiplex PCR, the TCRdb table keeps only in-frame clones and is missing some. The sample holds 120,000 to 150,000 clones, 84% seen once. Sequencing was performed on PBMCs or T cells enriched from blood (not recorded which). The chain uses TRBV5-1 and TRBJ2-3; D not certain. This TCR was sampled from a woman under 30 who had been exposed to COVID-19. The CDR3 bases are TGCGCCAGCAGCTTCCCGAGTAGCACAGATACGCAGTATTTT. Protein product: CASSFPSSTDTQYF.